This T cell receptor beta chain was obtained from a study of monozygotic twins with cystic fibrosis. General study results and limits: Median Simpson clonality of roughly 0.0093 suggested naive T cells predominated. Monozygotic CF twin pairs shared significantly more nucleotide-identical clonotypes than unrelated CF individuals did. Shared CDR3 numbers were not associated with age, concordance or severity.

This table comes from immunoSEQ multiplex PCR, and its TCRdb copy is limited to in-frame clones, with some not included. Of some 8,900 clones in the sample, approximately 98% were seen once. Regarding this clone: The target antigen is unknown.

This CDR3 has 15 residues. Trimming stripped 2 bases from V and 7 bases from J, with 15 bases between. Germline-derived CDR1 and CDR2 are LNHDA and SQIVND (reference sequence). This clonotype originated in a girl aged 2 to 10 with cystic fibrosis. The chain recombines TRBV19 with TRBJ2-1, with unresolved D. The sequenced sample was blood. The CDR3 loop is CASSITPQVGNEQFF. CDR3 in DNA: TGTGCCAGTAGTATAACCCCCCAAGTTGGTAATGAGCAGTTCTTC.